The clone carrying this T cell receptor (beta chain) was counted at least ten times. Its antigen is currently unknown. This record comes from a study of regulatory T cells in long-lasting Graves disease. Construction of the TCR beta libraries employed iRepertoire HTBI primers in conjunction with Arm-PCR of CDR3 regions. Using its own MiXCR run on the multiplex PCR reads, TCRdb lists one record per CDR3 protein. This table holds about 560,000 distinct CDR3 sequences, about 16% found once. Trimming at V came to 2 bases and at J to 7 bases, leaving 8 bases not matched to a gene. This CDR3 is built from 15 residues. In germline, CDR1 is ENHRY, CDR2 SYGVKD. Time point defined: newly diagnosed GD, antithyroid drugs for less than 3 months. From PBMCs, RNA was extracted and then used to make the TCR library. Study-wide findings and caveats: Patients with persistent Graves' had lower TCR diversity than newly diagnosed patients. Public clonotype sharing was higher in persistent than newly diagnosed patients.

These sequences were also reported in another study, on T cells in Graves' hyperthyroidism and ophthalmopathy. That source notes: The primer set for the first-round RT-PCR of the TCR CDR3 was HTBI.

The sample consisted of peripheral blood mononuclear cells (PBMCs), taken at new diagnosis, from a patient treated with antithyroid drugs. The clonotype comes from a man aged 18 to 30 with Graves disease. The chain employs TRBV10-3 and TRBJ1-5; TRBD1 agrees at 7 bases. The DNA for the CDR3 is TGTGCCATCAGTGAGAGAGGGACAGTCCGGCAGCCCCAGCATTTT. Protein sequence: CAISERGTVRQPQHF.